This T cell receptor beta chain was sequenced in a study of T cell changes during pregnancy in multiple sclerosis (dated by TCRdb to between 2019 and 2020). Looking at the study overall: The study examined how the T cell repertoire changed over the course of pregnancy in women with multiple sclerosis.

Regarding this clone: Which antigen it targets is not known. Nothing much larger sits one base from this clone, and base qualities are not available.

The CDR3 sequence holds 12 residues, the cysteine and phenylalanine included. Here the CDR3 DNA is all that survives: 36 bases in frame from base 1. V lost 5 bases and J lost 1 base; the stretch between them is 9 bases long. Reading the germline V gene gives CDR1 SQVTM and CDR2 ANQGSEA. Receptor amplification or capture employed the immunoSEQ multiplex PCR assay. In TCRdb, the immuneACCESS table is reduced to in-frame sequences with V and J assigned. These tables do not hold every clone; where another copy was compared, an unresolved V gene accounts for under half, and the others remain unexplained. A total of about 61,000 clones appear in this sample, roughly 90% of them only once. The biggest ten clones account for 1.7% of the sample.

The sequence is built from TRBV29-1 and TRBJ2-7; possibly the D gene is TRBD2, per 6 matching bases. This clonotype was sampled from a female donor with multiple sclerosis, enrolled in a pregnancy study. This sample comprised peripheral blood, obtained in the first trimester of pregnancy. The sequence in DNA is TGCAGCGTTTCGAGCGGGTCCTACGAGCAGTACTTC. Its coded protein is CSVSSGSYEQYF.